This T cell receptor beta chain is from a study of blood T cell repertoires in COVID-19 (dated by TCRdb to 2018 to 2021). Regarding the complete study: Samples from collaborators originated in the United States, Italy and Spain and spanned both the acute and convalescent phases of COVID-19. Nearly every sample came with metadata listing a de-identified subject ID, COVID-19 status, age in years and sex. The samples were drawn from the first 160 participants of the ongoing ImmuneRACE study and from 1,200 or so subjects provided by 6 global collaborators. Where available, HLA class I and class II types were obtained from metadata supplied by the sample provider rather than from assay-based typing. The repertoires were released in a freely available public database intended as a resource for research on the immune response to SARS-CoV-2. The dataset comprised deeply sampled blood TCRbeta repertoires from subjects exposed to, actively infected with, or recovered from COVID-19. The prospective study material was composed of cDNA or gDNA derived from T cells, B-cell-depleted T cells, or PBMCs.

The immunoSEQ Assay, a bias-controlled multiplex PCR, was used to amplify TCRbeta CDR3 regions from genomic DNA. Concerning the study's data processing: Nucleated cell counts per sample were estimated from amplification of reference gene primers within the assay. To quantify the absolute abundance of each unique TCRbeta CDR3 rearrangement, sequence reads were collapsed and filtered. Productive Simpson clonality was computed per sample as the square root of Simpson's diversity index over productive rearrangements. The table comes from immuneACCESS by way of TCRdb, which keeps in-frame sequences with V and J called. Part of the clones is missing from these tables; in studies checked, under half for an unresolved V gene and the rest for unknown reasons. D and trimming come from the DNA, and the V and J calls and clone size come from that table. The sample table contains a few hundred thousand clones; only one count was recorded for approximately 92% of them. The ten largest clones take up 2.5% to 3% of the sample.

A note on this clone: The antigen it recognizes is unknown. No base quality values were provided; no much bigger clone lies one nucleotide off.

CDR1 and CDR2, looked up from the germline V gene, are SGHRS and YFSETQ. The CDR3 covers 14 residues, taking in both the cysteine and the phenylalanine. Here the CDR3 DNA is all that survives: 42 bases in frame from base 1. V is clipped by 0 bases and J by 5 bases, and the sequence between their germline boundaries is 11 bases long. At one collaborating source in Seattle, patients were enrolled during active infection and were followed longitudinally through the course of disease. Each collaborating institution followed its own protocols to collect whole blood in K2EDTA tubes. For TCRbeta analysis, collaborator samples were shipped as frozen whole blood, as isolated PBMCs, or as DNA extracted from either sample type. Broader findings and caveats from the paper: The quantity of clinical and demographic metadata differed by source and by participant and was supplied without curation.

The sequence is built from TRBV5-1 and TRBJ2-5, with TRBD2 tentatively as D gene (5 bases match). Sequencing was done on a sample of peripheral blood. This receptor was taken from a person aged 18 to 35 with COVID-19, enrolled during active disease. Read as DNA, the sequence is TGCGCCAGCAGCTTGGGTACTCCGGGGGAGACCCAGTACTTC. This translates into CASSLGTPGETQYF.